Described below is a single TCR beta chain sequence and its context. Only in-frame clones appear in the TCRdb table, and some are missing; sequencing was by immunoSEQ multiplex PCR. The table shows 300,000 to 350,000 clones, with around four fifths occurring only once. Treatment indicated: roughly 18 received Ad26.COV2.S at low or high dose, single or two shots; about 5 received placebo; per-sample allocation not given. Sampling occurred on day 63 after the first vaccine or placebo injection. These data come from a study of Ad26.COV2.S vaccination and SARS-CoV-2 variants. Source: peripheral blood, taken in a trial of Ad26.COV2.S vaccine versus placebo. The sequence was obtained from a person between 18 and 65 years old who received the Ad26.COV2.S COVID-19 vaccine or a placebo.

CDR3 loop: CASSLEGKRNQPQHF. As DNA, the CDR3 is TGTGCCAGCAGCTTAGAAGGAAAGCGAAATCAGCCCCAGCATTTT. The J gene is TRBJ1-5, the V gene TRBV7-8, with D uncertain. This CDR3 is 15 amino acids long. V lost 1 base and J 4 bases, leaving 11 bases between the germline ends. From germline, CDR1 is SGHVS and CDR2 FQNEAQ.